The 15 T cell receptor beta chains in this list originate from one sample, sequenced in a study of blood T cell repertoires in COVID-19. Assay used: immunoSEQ multiplex PCR; TCRdb lists only in-frame clones, some missing. Among 100,000 or so clones listed, 80% to 95% were seen once. The specimen sequenced was peripheral blood. These receptors were obtained from a woman between 50 and 59 years old in a cohort sampled during active COVID-19.

This chain uses TRBV5-6 with TRBJ2-7; maybe TRBD1 (5 bases). Per germline, CDR1 SGHDT and CDR2 YYEEEE. The CDR3 consists of 13 residues. V was trimmed by 4 bases and J by 1 base, leaving 9 bases between them. The CDR3 here is CASSQDTSYEQYF. The CDR3, as DNA: TGTGCCAGCAGCCAGGACACTTCCTACGAGCAGTACTTC.

V gene TRBV9 combines with J gene TRBJ1-3; D is unresolved. The V gene lost 0 bases and the J gene lost 11 bases, with 9 bases spanning the gap. CDR3 length: 12 amino acids. Germline assignment: CDR1 SGDLS and CDR2 YYNGEE. The CDR3 protein is CASSVEGGAIYF. The DNA for the CDR3 is TGTGCCAGCAGCGTAGAGGGAGGCGCCATATATTTT.

The V and J genes are TRBV13 and TRBJ2-2; D unclear. The CDR3 is 16 amino acids. The germline CDR1 and CDR2 sequences are PRHDT and FYEKMQ (reference sequence). V was trimmed by 2 bases and J by 5 bases, leaving 15 bases between them. The CDR3 nucleotides read TGTGCCAGCAGCTTAAGACTTACCGCGGATACCGGGGAGCTGTTTTTT. Its protein is CASSLRLTADTGELFF.

The chain recombines TRBV20-1 with TRBJ2-3; no definite D call. Germline V gene data show CDR1 as DFQATT and CDR2 as SNEGSKA (reference sequence). V was shortened by 3 bases and J by 3 bases, with 4 bases between the two germline ends. The CDR3 contains 11 residues. CDR3 nucleotide sequence: TGCAGTGCTAGGAGTACAGATACGCAGTATTTT. It specifies CSARSTDTQYF.

Of note for this clone: Other DNA variants within this sample encode the same CDR3. The CDR3 sequence is CAWSVQGNQPQHF. DNA for the CDR3: TGTGCCTGGAGTGTACAAGGCAATCAGCCCCAGCATTTT. The rearrangement links TRBV30 to TRBJ1-5, with D unresolved. CDR1 is GTSNPN, CDR2 SVGIG, per germline (reference sequence). The CDR3 runs 13 residues. V was cut by 0 bases and J by 2 bases, with 5 bases left in between.

This chain uses TRBV5-4 with TRBJ2-7, with 11 bases fitting TRBD1. The V segment lost 4 bases and the J segment 2 bases; nucleotides outside the gene matches: 2. The CDR3 consists of 14 residues. CDR1 is SGHNT and CDR2 is YYREEE in the germline V gene (reference sequence). The CDR3 sequence: CASSQGQGAYEQYF. The CDR3 nucleotides are TGTGCCAGCAGCCAGGGACAGGGGGCCTACGAGCAGTACTTC. Full variable domain (missing parts from reference TRBV5-4 and TRBJ2-7): ETGVTQSPTHLIKTRGQQVTLRCSSQSGHNTVSWYQQALGQGPQFIFQYYREEENGRGNFPPRFSGLQFPNYSSELNVNALELDDSALYLCASSQGQGAYEQYFGPGTRLTVT.

This rearrangement joins TRBV3-1 (or the pseudogene TRBV3-2) to TRBJ1-3; D may be TRBD1 (5 bases). This CDR3 comprises 18 residues. V was trimmed by 3 bases and J by 5 bases, leaving 23 bases between them. Germline loops: CDR1 LGHDT, CDR2 YNNKEL (reference sequence). CDR3 residues: CASSQRGVRGSSRNTIYF. The CDR3 DNA is TGTGCCAGCAGCCAGAGAGGAGTACGGGGGTCATCGAGAAACACCATATATTTT.

This chain uses TRBV7-9 with TRBJ1-3, with unresolved D. This CDR3 comprises 14 residues. V was cut by 1 base and J by 8 bases, with 12 bases left in between. Germline V gives CDR1 SEHNR, CDR2 FQNEAQ (reference sequence). This CDR3 reads CASSLGEAWDTIYF. The CDR3 nucleotides are TGTGCCAGCAGCTTAGGAGAGGCGTGGGACACCATATATTTT.

The chain recombines TRBV7-9 with TRBJ2-1; the D gene is possibly TRBD2 (6 bases). The CDR3 contains 14 residues. From germline, CDR1 is SEHNR and CDR2 FQNEAQ (reference sequence). V lost 5 bases to trimming and J lost 6 bases, with 14 bases between them. CDR3 amino acids: CASSELTSFNEQFF. The CDR3 DNA reads TGTGCCAGCAGCGAACTTACTAGCTTCAATGAGCAGTTCTTC.

This clone was seen a handful of times. This rearrangement joins TRBV7-9 to TRBJ2-7; 7 positions agree with TRBD1. This CDR3 has 13 amino acids. The V and J ends lost 6 bases and 6 bases, in that order; junction bases with no gene match: 8. Germline CDR1 is SEHNR and CDR2 is FQNEAQ (reference sequence). The CDR3 region has the DNA TGTGCCAGCAGTTATCGGGGACAGCCCGAGCAGTACTTC. Encoded protein: CASSYRGQPEQYF.

This chain connects TRBV3-1 (or the pseudogene TRBV3-2) to TRBJ2-3; 13 positions agree with TRBD2. The CDR3 runs 18 residues. The germline V gene has CDR1 LGHDT and CDR2 YNNKEL (reference sequence). J gave up 0 bases and V 4 bases, and 7 bases lay outside the gene matches. The chain's CDR3 is CASSLRLAGGRSTDTQYF. In DNA, the CDR3 is TGTGCCAGCAGCCTAAGACTAGCGGGAGGCCGTAGCACAGATACGCAGTATTTT.

The chain combines TRBV2 with TRBJ2-1; 14 bases fit TRBD2. Germline trimming cut 3 bases from V and 14 bases from J; bases unmatched to any gene: 6. CDR3 length: 14 amino acids. CDR1 and CDR2 from the germline V gene are SNHLY and FYNNEI. The CDR3 sequence is CASSEGLAGVSEFF. CDR3 DNA: TGTGCCAGCAGTGAGGGACTAGCGGGGGTTAGTGAGTTCTTC.

The J gene is TRBJ2-1, the V gene TRBV4-1, with 7 bases matching TRBD2. Germline V lookup: CDR1 MGHRA, CDR2 YSYEKL. This CDR3 is built from 16 residues. After removal of 0 bases from V and 5 bases from J, the junction contained 7 bases not matched to a gene. The CDR3 region is CASSQDGGRLDNEQFF. The CDR3 DNA reads as TGCGCCAGCAGCCAAGACGGGGGGAGGTTAGACAATGAGCAGTTCTTC.

This chain connects TRBV4-1 to TRBJ2-2; 7 bases line up with TRBD2. The length of the CDR3 is 14 residues. J gave up 5 bases and V 4 bases, and 4 bases lay outside the gene matches. CDR1 is MGHRA and CDR2 is YSYEKL in the germline V gene. The CDR3 protein is CASSLVGGTGELFF. DNA of the CDR3: TGCGCCAGCAGCCTTGTCGGGGGGACCGGGGAGCTGTTTTTT.

The CDR3: CAWSVRDTEAFF. CDR3 DNA sequence: TGTGCCTGGAGTGTACGGGACACTGAAGCTTTCTTT. V and J are TRBV30 and TRBJ1-1; D remains unclear. The CDR3 is made up of 12 amino acids. Germline V gene lookup returns CDR1 GTSNPN and CDR2 SVGIG (reference sequence). V was pared by 0 bases and J by 3 bases, with 5 bases between.